There are many counts of the clone carrying this T cell receptor beta chain. Antigen unknown. The sample belongs to a study of response to subunit inactivated influenza vaccine. Each CDR3 protein gets one entry after TCRdb re-called the RT-PCR reads with MiXCR. The sample lists approximately 500,000 distinct CDR3 sequences; 13% were seen once. Trimming pared 0 bases from V and 4 bases from J, leaving 11 bases between. The CDR3 extends over 15 amino acids. Germline V gives CDR1 SGHNT, CDR2 YYREEE (reference sequence). Overall study findings and caveats: Authors suggested each seasonal flu vaccination may recruit only limited numbers of new T cells.

The starting material was PBMCs from blood, obtained roughly 45 days after vaccination. This sequence was found in a man over 45 who received an inactivated influenza vaccine. The chain uses TRBV5-4 and TRBJ2-1; D gene ambiguous. The CDR3 protein is CASSLGRAAYNEQFF. As DNA, the CDR3 is TGTGCCAGCAGCTTGGGAAGGGCAGCTTACAATGAGCAGTTCTTC. The full variable domain, in which reference TRBV5-4 and TRBJ2-1 provide the parts outside the CDR3, is ETGVTQSPTHLIKTRGQQVTLRCSSQSGHNTVSWYQQALGQGPQFIFQYYREEENGRGNFPPRFSGLQFPNYSSELNVNALELDDSALYLCASSLGRAAYNEQFFGPGTRLTVL.